Listed below are T cell receptor beta chains from one sample, sequenced in a study of OX40 agonist ivuxolimab in advanced cancers. Some clones are missing from TCRdb's copy, which holds only in-frame ones; the method was immunoSEQ multiplex PCR. The repertoire holds over 55,000 clones, with 65% to 90% as singletons. The sample consisted of CD4+ or CD8+ T cells sorted from blood, taken in a trial of the OX40 agonist ivuxolimab. The source of these receptors is an adult with an advanced solid tumor such as melanoma, head and neck, liver or kidney cancer. The CDR3 runs from the conserved cysteine through the conserved F or W. A D gene is named only where the DNA matches it firmly. The size of a clone is reported for some rows only, either as once, few or many, or as a class for expanded clones.

d_gene	abundance	v_gene	j_gene	CDR3aa	CDR3nt
TRBD2	-	TRBV19	TRBJ2-3	CASSIKSGIRTDTQYF	TGTGCCAGTAGTATTAAAAGCGGGATACGCACAGATACGCAGTATTTT
TRBD1	-	TRBV2	TRBJ2-1	CASMGTDSYNEQFF	TGTGCCAGCATGGGGACAGACTCCTACAATGAGCAGTTCTTC
-	-	TRBV5-4	TRBJ2-1	CASSGGLQFF	TGTGCCAGCAGCGGCGGCCTACAGTTCTTC
-	-	TRBV25-1	TRBJ1-4	CASSESPTLEKLFF	TGTGCCAGCAGTGAATCCCCCACGCTTGAAAAACTGTTTTTT
-	-	TRBV6-5	TRBJ2-3	CASSYGSTDTQYF	TGTGCCAGCAGTTACGGCTCCACAGATACGCAGTATTTT
-	few	TRBV20-1	TRBJ1-2	CSAGDVLGYTF	TGCAGTGCAGGGGACGTTCTTGGCTACACCTTC
-	-	TRBV2	TRBJ1-2	CASSSRGGGYTF	TGTGCCAGCAGCTCCAGGGGAGGTGGCTACACCTTC
-	once	TRBV15	TRBJ1-4	CATLATQHLANEKLFF	TGTGCCACCTTAGCAACGCAGCATTTGGCTAATGAAAAACTGTTTTTT
-	once	TRBV27	TRBJ2-7	CASSFRDSYEQYF	TGTGCCAGCAGTTTTCGCGACAGCTACGAGCAGTACTTC
TRBD1	-	TRBV27	TRBJ2-2	CASSRDRGTGELFF	TGTGCCAGCAGTCGGGACAGGGGTACCGGGGAGCTGTTTTTT
-	-	TRBV6-1	TRBJ2-7	CASSEYPDLRAVGQYF	TGTGCCAGCAGTGAATACCCGGACCTACGAGCAGTCGGGCAGTACTTC
TRBD2	-	TRBV29-1	TRBJ2-4	CSVETLAGVKNIQYF	TGCAGCGTTGAAACTTTAGCGGGGGTGAAAAACATTCAGTACTTC
TRBD2	once	TRBV7-2	TRBJ2-7	CASSNGRANEQYF	TGTGCCAGCAGCAACGGGAGGGCCAACGAGCAGTACTTC
-	once	TRBV6-4	TRBJ1-2	CASEGRGRGYTF	TGTGCCAGCGAAGGCAGGGGACGTGGCTACACCTTC
-	-	TRBV4-2	TRBJ2-3	CASSQVSTSSTDTQYF	TGTGCCAGCAGCCAAGTTTCCACTAGCTCGACAGATACGCAGTATTTT
TRBD1	few	TRBV19	TRBJ1-3	CASSIRAGGSGNTIYF	TGTGCCAGTAGTATCCGGGCAGGGGGCTCTGGAAACACCATATATTTT
-	-	TRBV27	TRBJ1-6	CASSLFPLTLSYNSPLHF	TGTGCCAGCAGTTTATTCCCCCTAACCCTCTCCTATAATTCACCCCTCCACTTT
-	-	TRBV18	TRBJ1-2	CASSPLWGDEGYTF	TGTGCCAGCTCACCACTGTGGGGTGACGAAGGCTACACCTTC
-	once	TRBV7-9	TRBJ2-5	CASSHGSQETQYF	TGTGCCAGCAGCCATGGGTCCCAAGAGACCCAGTACTTC
TRBD2	-	TRBV5-1	TRBJ2-3	CASSSLAGTDTQYF	TGCGCCAGCAGCTCCCTAGCGGGCACAGATACGCAGTATTTT
-	-	TRBV2	TRBJ2-5	CASSSGLVGETQYF	TGTGCCAGCAGTTCGGGGTTGGTTGGAGAGACCCAGTACTTC
-	-	TRBV6-5	TRBJ1-3	CASSYSGGLNGNTIYF	TGTGCCAGCAGTTACTCGGGGGGGCTCAATGGAAACACCATATATTTT
-	-	TRBV29-1	TRBJ1-5	CSVDPGGGQPQHF	TGCAGCGTTGACCCGGGAGGGGGTCAGCCCCAGCATTTT
-	-	TRBV7-2	TRBJ1-2	CASSLDWQAGYGYTF	TGTGCCAGCAGCTTAGATTGGCAGGCAGGGTATGGCTACACCTTC
-	-	TRBV27	TRBJ2-3	CASSLFRNTDTQYF	TGTGCCAGCAGTTTATTCAGGAACACAGATACGCAGTATTTT
TRBD1	-	TRBV7-8	TRBJ2-3	CASSASQGADTQYF	TGTGCCAGCAGTGCTAGCCAGGGGGCAGATACGCAGTATTTT
-	-	TRBV7-2	TRBJ2-5	CASSLAGTETQYF	TGTGCCAGCAGCTTAGCTGGGACAGAGACCCAGTACTTC
-	-	TRBV11-2	TRBJ1-2	CASSGSGGRGDYGYTF	TGTGCCAGCAGCGGTAGTGGGGGGCGGGGGGATTATGGCTACACCTTC
-	-	TRBV5-1	TRBJ2-6	CASSLSRTQGNRANVLTF	TGCGCCAGCAGCTTGAGCCGCACTCAGGGTAACAGGGCCAACGTCCTGACTTTC
-	once	TRBV18	TRBJ1-2	CASSPVLLVYANYGYTF	TGTGCCAGCTCACCCGTATTGCTCGTGTACGCCAACTATGGCTACACCTTC
TRBD1	-	TRBV2	TRBJ1-2	CASSLKAGTAYGYTF	TGTGCCAGCAGTCTTAAGGCCGGGACAGCCTATGGCTACACCTTC
-	few	TRBV15	TRBJ1-2	CATSRDRAGYTF	TGTGCCACCAGCAGAGACAGGGCTGGCTACACCTTC
-	-	TRBV28	TRBJ1-5	CASSLSNGSQPQHF	TGTGCCAGCAGTTTATCCAATGGGTCTCAGCCCCAGCATTTT
-	-	TRBV9	TRBJ2-1	CASSPWTDPYNEQFF	TGTGCCAGCAGCCCGTGGACAGACCCCTACAATGAGCAGTTCTTC
TRBD1	once	TRBV5-1	TRBJ2-1	CASSSGTAYQNEQFF	TGCGCCAGCAGCTCCGGGACAGCCTACCAGAATGAGCAGTTCTTC
-	-	TRBV14	TRBJ1-2	CASSQDWAGGDGYTF	TGTGCCAGCAGCCAAGATTGGGCGGGTGGAGACGGCTACACCTTC
-	-	TRBV7-2	TRBJ2-5	CASSLSGVETQYF	TGTGCCAGCAGCTTATCAGGGGTAGAGACCCAGTACTTC
-	once	TRBV14	TRBJ2-7	CASSRPRAGSSYEQYF	TGTGCCAGCAGCCGACCTAGGGCGGGGAGCTCCTACGAGCAGTACTTC